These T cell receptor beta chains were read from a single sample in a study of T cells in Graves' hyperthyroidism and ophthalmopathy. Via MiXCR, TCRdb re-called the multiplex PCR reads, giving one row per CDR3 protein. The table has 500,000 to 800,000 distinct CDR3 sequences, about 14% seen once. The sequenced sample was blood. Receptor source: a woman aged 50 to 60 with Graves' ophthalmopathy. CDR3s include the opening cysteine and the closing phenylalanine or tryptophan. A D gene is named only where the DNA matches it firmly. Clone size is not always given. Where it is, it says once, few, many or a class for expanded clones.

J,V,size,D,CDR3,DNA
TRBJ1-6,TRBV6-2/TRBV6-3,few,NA,CASWIGSPLHF,TGTGCCAGCTGGATAGGTTCACCCCTCCACTTT
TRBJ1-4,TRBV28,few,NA,CASSLTGRGREKLFF,TGTGCCAGCAGTTTAACAGGGAGGGGTCGTGAAAAACTGTTTTTT
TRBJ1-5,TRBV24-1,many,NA,CATRGQPNQPQHF,TGTGCCACCAGAGGACAGCCGAATCAGCCCCAGCATTTT
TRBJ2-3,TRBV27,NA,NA,CASSHRQTDTQYF,TGTGCCAGCAGTCATCGACAGACAGATACGCAGTATTTT
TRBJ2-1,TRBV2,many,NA,CASSGRGNSYNEQFF,TGTGCCAGCAGTGGCAGGGGAAACTCCTACAATGAGCAGTTCTTC
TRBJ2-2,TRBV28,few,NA,CASSSPMRGGYGELFF,TGTGCCAGCAGTTCCCCGATGAGAGGGGGTTACGGGGAGCTGTTTTTT
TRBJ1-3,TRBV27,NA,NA,CASSKNRRESGNTIYF,TGTGCCAGCAGTAAGAACCGCAGGGAGTCTGGAAACACCATATATTTT
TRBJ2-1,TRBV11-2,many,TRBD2,CASSLGRPSGASSYNEQFF,TGTGCCAGCAGCTTAGGTAGGCCTAGCGGGGCGAGCTCCTACAATGAGCAGTTCTTC
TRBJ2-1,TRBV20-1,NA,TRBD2,CSARSGTPYNEQFF,TGCAGTGCTAGGAGCGGGACTCCCTACAATGAGCAGTTCTTC
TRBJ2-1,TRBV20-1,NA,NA,CSASGGAPYNEQFF,TGCAGTGCTAGTGGCGGGGCCCCCTACAATGAGCAGTTCTTC
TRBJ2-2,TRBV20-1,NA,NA,CSAYPFSTGELFF,TGCAGTGCCTACCCGTTTAGCACCGGGGAGCTGTTTTTT
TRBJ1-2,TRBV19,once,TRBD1,CASSTGTGIYGYTF,TGTGCCAGTAGTACCGGGACAGGGATCTATGGCTACACCTTC
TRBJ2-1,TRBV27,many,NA,CASSLSKWERAYNEQFF,TGTGCCAGCAGTTTATCGAAGTGGGAAAGGGCCTACAATGAGCAGTTCTTC
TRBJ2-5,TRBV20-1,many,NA,CSARKETQYF,TGCAGTGCTAGGAAAGAGACCCAGTACTTC
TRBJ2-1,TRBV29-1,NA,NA,CSVPLGNNEQFF,TGCAGCGTCCCCCTGGGGAACAATGAGCAGTTCTTC
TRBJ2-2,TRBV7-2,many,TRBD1,CASSLVWTGNTGELFF,TGTGCCAGCAGCTTAGTTTGGACAGGGAACACCGGGGAGCTGTTTTTT
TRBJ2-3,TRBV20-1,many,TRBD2,CTYSSGRAGDTQYF,TGCACCTACTCTAGCGGGAGGGCCGGAGATACGCAGTATTTT
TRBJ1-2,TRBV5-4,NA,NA,CASSHTNFEHGYTF,TGTGCCAGCAGCCACACAAATTTCGAGCATGGCTACACCTTC
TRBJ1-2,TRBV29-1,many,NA,CSVEDQATEIYGYTF,TGCAGCGTTGAAGATCAGGCGACAGAGATATATGGCTACACCTTC
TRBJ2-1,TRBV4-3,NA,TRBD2,CASSQALRTSGGLNEQFF,TGCGCCAGCAGCCAAGCCCTAAGGACTAGCGGAGGCCTAAATGAGCAGTTCTTC
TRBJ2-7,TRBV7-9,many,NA,CATTQAGIYEQYF,TGTGCCACCACACAGGCAGGGATCTACGAGCAGTACTTC
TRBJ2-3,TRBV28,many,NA,CASSLGDSARDTQYF,TGTGCCAGCAGTTTGGGAGACTCCGCCCGAGATACGCAGTATTTT
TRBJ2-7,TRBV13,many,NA,CASSFTGTPGGEQYF,TGTGCCAGCAGCTTTACCGGGACTCCTGGTGGGGAGCAGTACTTC
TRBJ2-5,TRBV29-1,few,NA,CSVEDFEGGETQYF,TGCAGCGTTGAAGATTTTGAGGGGGGAGAGACCCAGTACTTC
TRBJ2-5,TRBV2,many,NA,CASRRRPPETQYF,TGTGCCAGCAGGCGGCGGCCCCCGGAGACCCAGTACTTC
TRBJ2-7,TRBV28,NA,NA,CASSFQGIIIYEQYF,TGTGCCAGCAGTTTCCAGGGAATAATTATATACGAGCAGTACTTC
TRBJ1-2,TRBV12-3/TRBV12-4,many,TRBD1,CASSLTGGAFGYTF,TGTGCCAGCAGTTTGACAGGGGGCGCGTTTGGCTACACCTTC
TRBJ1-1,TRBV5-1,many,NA,CASSYGMNTEAFF,TGCGCCAGCAGCTACGGGATGAACACTGAAGCTTTCTTT
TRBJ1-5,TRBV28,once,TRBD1,CASSLRRGRSQPQHF,TGTGCCAGCAGTTTAAGGAGGGGGCGAAGCCAGCCCCAGCATTTT
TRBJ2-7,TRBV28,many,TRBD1,CASSFQGARDEQYF,TGTGCCAGCAGTTTTCAGGGGGCGAGGGACGAGCAGTACTTC
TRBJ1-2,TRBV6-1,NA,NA,CASSRSGTPAHNYGYTF,TGTGCCAGCAGCAGATCCGGGACACCCGCACATAACTATGGCTACACCTTC
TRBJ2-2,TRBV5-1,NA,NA,CASSLFTGELFF,TGCGCCAGCAGCTTGTTCACCGGGGAGCTGTTTTTT
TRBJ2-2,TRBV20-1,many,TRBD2,CSARRLAGPPNTGELFF,TGCAGTGCTAGAAGGCTAGCGGGACCACCGAACACCGGGGAGCTGTTTTTT
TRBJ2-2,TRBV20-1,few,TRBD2,CSAGEVGGGSYVTGELFF,TGCAGTGCTGGAGAAGTTGGCGGCGGGAGTTATGTAACCGGGGAGCTGTTTTTT
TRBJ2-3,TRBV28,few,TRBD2,CASSPTTSDTDTQYF,TGTGCCAGCAGTCCCACGACTAGCGACACAGATACGCAGTATTTT
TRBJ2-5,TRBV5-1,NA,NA,CASSLYMETQYF,TGCGCCAGCAGCTTATATATGGAGACCCAGTACTTC
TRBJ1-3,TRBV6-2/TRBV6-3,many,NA,CASLRGPGNTIYF,TGTGCCAGCCTCCGGGGGCCTGGAAACACCATATATTTT
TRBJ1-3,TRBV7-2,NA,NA,CASSPGRGNTIYF,TGTGCCAGCAGCCCGGGACGCGGAAACACCATATATTTT
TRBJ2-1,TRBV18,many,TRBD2,CASSPDSGRFNNEQFF,TGTGCCAGCTCACCCGATAGCGGGAGATTCAACAATGAGCAGTTCTTC
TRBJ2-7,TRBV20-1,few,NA,CSARPELAGKPYEQYF,TGCAGTGCTAGACCCGAACTGGCAGGCAAACCCTACGAGCAGTACTTC
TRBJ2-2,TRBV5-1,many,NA,CASSVDPNTGELFF,TGCGCCAGCAGCGTCGACCCAAACACCGGGGAGCTGTTTTTT
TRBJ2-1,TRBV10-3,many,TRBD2,CAISAPSGRTVLSYNEQFF,TGTGCCATCAGTGCCCCTAGCGGTCGAACTGTCCTCTCCTACAATGAGCAGTTCTTC
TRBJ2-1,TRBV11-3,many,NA,CASSFFGDNEQFF,TGTGCCAGCAGCTTTTTCGGGGACAATGAGCAGTTCTTC
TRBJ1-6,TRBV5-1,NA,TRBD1,CASSQDRVGSYNSPLHF,TGCGCCAGCAGCCAAGACAGGGTGGGCTCCTATAATTCACCCCTCCACTTT
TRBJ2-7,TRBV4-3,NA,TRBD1,CASSGSGTGVYEQYF,TGCGCCAGCAGCGGATCCGGGACAGGGGTCTACGAGCAGTACTTC